The 27 T cell receptor beta chains given below trace back to one sample, sequenced in a study of cytomegalovirus exposure and HLA in healthy donors. PCR amplification relied on 60 Vbeta primers (plus 13 Jbeta primers). Profiling relied on immunoSEQ multiplex PCR, and the TCRdb table lists in-frame clones only, not all of them. The sample lists 70,000 to 100,000 clones, roughly two thirds seen once, with about 6.9% in the top ten. Sequenced: PBMCs. These receptors originate from a woman in her fifties or sixties in good health and CMV-seropositive.

This chain joins TRBV5-1 and TRBJ1-6; TRBD1 matches 7 bases. The CDR3 loop spans 13 amino acids. Germline trimming cut 4 bases from V and 7 bases from J; bases unmatched to any gene: 2. Germline values: CDR1 SGHRS, CDR2 YFSETQ. The CDR3 DNA sequence: TGCGCCAGCAGCCCGGGACAGAATTCACCCCTCCACTTT. This sequence encodes CASSPGQNSPLHF.

This sequence joins TRBV19 and TRBJ2-3, with D perhaps TRBD2 (7 bases). The V gene lost 11 bases and the J gene lost 2 bases, with 17 bases spanning the gap. Germline values: CDR1 LNHDA, CDR2 SQIVND (reference sequence). This CDR3 is built from 14 residues. CDR3 region: CACQRGGVTDTQYF. In DNA, the CDR3 is TGTGCCTGCCAAAGGGGGGGCGTCACAGATACGCAGTATTTT. Using reference TRBV19 and TRBJ2-3 for the parts outside the CDR3, the full variable domain is DGGITQSPKYLFRKEGQNVTLSCEQNLNHDAMYWYRQDPGQGLRLIYYSQIVNDFQKGDIAEGYSVSREKKESFPLTVTSAQKNPTAFYLCACQRGGVTDTQYFGPGTRLTVL.

J is TRBJ2-6 and V is TRBV18, with D uncertain. The CDR3 loop spans 14 amino acids. Trimming shortened V by 1 base and J by 4 bases, and 5 bases separated the two germline ends. Germline loops: CDR1 KGHSH, CDR2 LQKENI. DNA of the CDR3: TGTGCCAGCTCACCACGAGAAGGGGCCAACGTCCTGACTTTC. Translated, it gives CASSPREGANVLTF.

A remark on this clone: The junction shows a germline mismatch at one end, possibly a read error. The V and J genes are TRBV7-9 and TRBJ2-3; 7 bases agree with TRBD2. Germline CDR1 is SEHNR and CDR2 is FQNEAQ (reference sequence). CDR3 length: 15 residues. The CDR3 here is CSSSLPGGNTDTQYF. DNA of the CDR3: TGTTCCAGCAGCTTACCGGGGGGTAACACAGATACGCAGTATTTT. Combining the CDR3 with reference TRBV7-9 and TRBJ2-3 gives the whole variable domain DTGVSQNPRHKITKRGQNVTFRCDPISEHNRLYWYRQTLGQGPEFLTYFQNEAQLEKSRLLSDRFSAERPKGSFSTLEIQRTEQGDSAMYLCSSSLPGGNTDTQYFGPGTRLTVL.

This clone was seen only once. The rearrangement links TRBV5-1 to TRBJ2-5; the D is unclear. Trimming took 5 bases from V and 0 from J, leaving 5 bases between them. Germline assignment: CDR1 SGHRS and CDR2 YFSETQ. This CDR3 comprises 12 residues. As DNA, the CDR3 is TGCGCCAGCAGGGAGTACCAAGAGACCCAGTACTTC. Its translation: CASREYQETQYF.

The chain joins TRBV15 to TRBJ1-3, with D possibly being TRBD1 (6 bases). Trimming shortened V by 2 bases and J by 0 bases, and 14 bases separated the two germline ends. Germline CDR1 reads LNHNV; CDR2 reads YYDKDF (reference sequence). CDR3 size: 17 residues. CDR3 sequence reads: CATSRTDSRYSGNTIYF. CDR3 bases: TGTGCCACCAGCAGAACGGACAGCCGGTACTCTGGAAACACCATATATTTT. Complete variable domain (other parts from reference TRBV15 and TRBJ1-3): DAMVIQNPRYQVTQFGKPVTLSCSQTLNHNVMYWYQQKSSQAPKLLFHYYDKDFNNEADTPDNFQSRRPNTSFCFLDIRSPGLGDTAMYLCATSRTDSRYSGNTIYFGEGSWLTVV.

This clone was recorded only once. V usage is TRBV27 and J usage is TRBJ1-1; TRBD1 agrees at 7 bases. The CDR3 sequence is 13 residues long. V lost 7 bases, J lost 0 bases, and 2 bases stayed unmatched. The germline V gene has CDR1 MNHEY and CDR2 SMNVEV (reference sequence). The CDR3: CASMTGLNTEAFF. CDR3 DNA: TGTGCCAGCATGACAGGGTTGAACACTGAAGCTTTCTTT.

This chain links TRBV9 with TRBJ1-5, with D possibly matching TRBD1 (5 bases). V was cut by 4 bases and J by 7 bases, with 18 bases left in between. There are 15 residues in the CDR3. The germline CDR1 and CDR2 sequences are SGDLS and YYNGEE. The CDR3 coding sequence is TGTGCCAGCAGCCAACGGGGGGGAGAGGGCCAGCCCCAGCATTTT. It encodes CASSQRGGEGQPQHF.

This clone occurred a few times. The chain uses TRBV19 and TRBJ2-1, with 13 positions matching TRBD2. V lost 6 bases, J lost 7 bases, and 6 bases stayed unmatched. This CDR3 is built from 15 residues. The germline V gene encodes CDR1 LNHDA and CDR2 SQIVND (reference sequence). CDR3 coding DNA: TGTGCCAGTAGACGGGGGACTAGCGGGAATAATGAGCAGTTCTTC. Residues: CASRRGTSGNNEQFF. Combining the CDR3 with reference TRBV19 and TRBJ2-1 gives the whole variable domain DGGITQSPKYLFRKEGQNVTLSCEQNLNHDAMYWYRQDPGQGLRLIYYSQIVNDFQKGDIAEGYSVSREKKESFPLTVTSAQKNPTAFYLCASRRGTSGNNEQFFGPGTRLTVL.

This chain connects TRBV5-1 to TRBJ2-1, with a weak D call TRBD1 (5 bases). This CDR3 is built from 14 residues. Germline CDR1 and CDR2: SGHRS and YFSETQ. Trimming removed 2 bases from V and 4 bases from J, with 10 bases in between. The CDR3 loop reads CASSFQGTYNEQFF. Here the CDR3 DNA reads TGCGCCAGCAGCTTCCAGGGTACGTACAATGAGCAGTTCTTC.

This chain links TRBV11-2 with TRBJ1-5; the D gene is possibly TRBD1 (5 bases). The CDR3 totals 14 residues. V was clipped by 2 bases and J by 9 bases, with 14 bases between them. CDR1 is SGHAT, CDR2 FQNNGV, per germline. This CDR3 is CASSLQRGLGPQHF. The DNA for the CDR3 is TGTGCCAGCAGCTTACAACGGGGGTTAGGGCCCCAGCATTTT.

The V call is TRBV4-1, the J call TRBJ1-5, with a tentative D call TRBD1 (6 bases). CDR1 MGHRA and CDR2 YSYEKL come from the germline V gene. CDR3 size: 18 residues. Between the trimmed V and J ends, which lost 0 bases and 1 base, there was a span of 16 bases. CDR3 nucleotides: TGCGCCAGCAGCCAAGAATTTACAGGGCCTCTGAGCAATCAGCCCCAGCATTTT. Protein: CASSQEFTGPLSNQPQHF.

This clone has only one observation. The chain couples TRBV6-1 to TRBJ1-2; 10 bases agree with TRBD1. V shed 7 bases, J shed 6 bases, and the junction held 11 bases outside the gene matches. This CDR3 contains 15 residues. Germline V gene sequence: CDR1 MNHNS, CDR2 SASEGT. The CDR3 nucleotides are TGTGCCAGCACCGATATGAGACAGGGGGCGCATGGCTACACCTTC. Translated: CASTDMRQGAHGYTF.

The rearrangement links TRBV19 to TRBJ1-1, with TRBD1 identical over 7 bases. The CDR3 has 12 amino acids. After removal of 7 bases from V and 5 bases from J, the junction contained 4 bases not matched to a gene. Germline loops: CDR1 LNHDA, CDR2 SQIVND (reference sequence). The CDR3 loop is CASKAGGTEAFF. The CDR3 DNA reads TGTGCCAGTAAGGCAGGGGGTACTGAAGCTTTCTTT.

The chain couples TRBV5-6 to TRBJ2-7, with D possibly being TRBD1 (6 bases). The germline V gene encodes CDR1 SGHDT and CDR2 YYEEEE. CDR3 size: 15 residues. V lost 4 bases, J lost 0 bases, and 14 bases lay in between. The CDR3 nucleotides read TGTGCCAGCAGCCCCGGACAGTGGGGCTCCTACGAGCAGTACTTC. Translated, it gives CASSPGQWGSYEQYF.

This clone was found a few times. This chain joins TRBV5-4 and TRBJ2-7; 7 bases fit TRBD2. V was pared by 0 bases and J by 7 bases, with 10 bases of the junction left unmatched. Germline lookup yields CDR1 SGHNT and CDR2 YYREEE (reference sequence). This CDR3 region has 15 residues. This chain's CDR3 is CASSLGGGGSGEQYF. In DNA form, the CDR3 reads TGTGCCAGCAGCTTGGGCGGGGGTGGCTCAGGGGAGCAGTACTTC.

In its sample, this clone was seen a few times. The chain joins TRBV6-6 to TRBJ2-7; the D gene is possibly TRBD2 (7 bases). Trimming shortened V by 5 bases and J by 2 bases, and 19 bases separated the two germline ends. Germline V gene sequence: CDR1 MNHNY, CDR2 SVGAGI (reference sequence). The CDR3 contains 16 residues. DNA of the CDR3: TGTGCCAGCAGTCCCCGCGGGGGCGGGGGTGCCTACGAGCAGTACGTC. Encoded protein: CASSPRGGGGAYEQYV.

This clone showed up just a few times. The chain recombines TRBV9 with TRBJ2-1, with 7 bases fitting TRBD2. In germline, CDR1 is SGDLS, CDR2 YYNGEE. This CDR3 spans 14 amino acids. The J segment lost 5 bases and the V segment lost 3 bases, leaving 5 bases of the junction unmatched. The CDR3 DNA is TGTGCCAGCAGCGAGCGGGGTACGGACAATGAGCAGTTCTTC. Its protein is CASSERGTDNEQFF.

This chain connects TRBV28 to TRBJ2-7; 9 bases align to TRBD2. The junction had 9 bases not matched to a gene; V was cut back by 6 bases and J by 0 bases. Per the germline V gene, CDR1 is MDHEN and CDR2 is SYDVKM. The CDR3 is 16 residues long. CDR3 in amino acids: CASRDQRGVISYEQYF. The CDR3 DNA sequence: TGTGCCAGCAGAGACCAGCGGGGGGTAATCTCCTACGAGCAGTACTTC.

The table lists this clone with a few counts. V is TRBV7-9 and J is TRBJ1-1, with D maybe TRBD1 (6 bases). Germline V lookup: CDR1 SEHNR, CDR2 FQNEAQ (reference sequence). The CDR3 contains 17 residues. Trimming stripped 5 bases from V and 4 bases from J, with 23 bases between. The CDR3, as DNA: TGTGCCAGCAGCCAAATAGGACAATCAGGGGTGGGCACTGAAGCTTTCTTT. It encodes CASSQIGQSGVGTEAFF.

The chain couples TRBV4-2 to TRBJ1-5; D is uncertain. Per the germline V gene, CDR1 is LGHNA and CDR2 is YNFKEQ. The length of the CDR3 is 14 residues. The ends were cut back, 6 bases at V and 1 base at J, with 10 bases in the middle. The DNA of the CDR3 is TGTGCCAGCAGAGGAGAAGCGAGCAATCAGCCCCAGCATTTT. The encoded protein is CASRGEASNQPQHF.

V gene TRBV7-9 combines with J gene TRBJ2-1; tentative D call: TRBD2 (6 bases). Between the trimmed V and J ends, which lost 3 bases and 9 bases, there was a span of 15 bases. The germline gives CDR1 SEHNR, CDR2 FQNEAQ (reference sequence). There are 14 residues in the CDR3. The CDR3 nucleotides read TGTGCCAGCAGCTTTTCGGGGGTGGTGGGTGAGCAGTTCTTC. Translation gives CASSFSGVVGEQFF.

The rearrangement links TRBV10-3 to TRBJ1-1; 7 bases line up with TRBD1. The CDR3 contains 13 residues. V lost 9 bases, J lost 1 base, and 5 bases stayed unmatched. Germline CDR1 is ENHRY and CDR2 is SYGVKD. CDR3 sequence reads: CAIGTAGNTEAFF. The CDR3 DNA reads as TGTGCCATTGGGACAGCGGGGAACACTGAAGCTTTCTTT.

The CDR3 region is CASSYSTGGSPYEQYF. The CDR3 DNA reads as TGTGCCAGCAGTTACTCGACAGGGGGCAGCCCCTACGAGCAGTACTTC. The chain has TRBV6-5 and TRBJ2-7; TRBD1 agrees at 10 bases. J lost 2 bases, V lost 0 bases, and 4 bases had no gene match. The CDR3 contains 16 residues. Germline loops: CDR1 MNHEY, CDR2 SVGAGI.

This clone was counted only a few times. This rearrangement joins TRBV27 to TRBJ1-2, with 7 bases lining up with TRBD1. Germline trimming cut 4 bases from V and 4 bases from J; bases unmatched to any gene: 15. Germline V gene sequence: CDR1 MNHEY, CDR2 SMNVEV (reference sequence). The CDR3 totals 17 residues. The CDR3 protein is CASSWTDRDGSTYGYTF. The CDR3 DNA reads as TGTGCCAGCAGTTGGACTGACAGGGACGGCTCTACCTATGGCTACACCTTC.

In this sample, this clone turned up a few times. This chain links TRBV6-5 with TRBJ1-2; D unclear. The CDR3 is 13 amino acids. Trimming removed 8 bases at V and 5 bases at J, with 15 bases between. From germline, CDR1 is MNHEY and CDR2 SVGAGI. CDR3 region: CASSRVPPYGYTF. CDR3 DNA: TGTGCCAGCTCGAGAGTTCCCCCATATGGCTACACCTTC.

This chain links TRBV11-2 with TRBJ2-1; the D gene is possibly TRBD2 (5 bases). CDR3 length equals 15 residues. Trimming left V 8 bases short and J 4 bases short, with 18 bases between. The germline gives CDR1 SGHAT, CDR2 FQNNGV. The CDR3, as DNA: TGTGCCAGCGGAGGAAGCCTTAATCCTTACAATGAGCAGTTCTTC. Translating gives CASGGSLNPYNEQFF.